Sequencing of this TCR beta chain was carried out in a study of T cell changes during pregnancy in multiple sclerosis. This clone was seen just once. Germline assignment: CDR1 MGHRA and CDR2 YSYEKL. The junction had 11 bases not matched to a gene; V was cut back by 1 base and J by 5 bases. This CDR3 contains 17 residues. The table came from immunoSEQ multiplex PCR; TCRdb's copy has only in-frame clones and leaves some out. Counted here are over 80,000 clones, around 93% occurring once; the ten biggest clones make up under 1.5%. The genes are TRBV4-1 and TRBJ2-5, with TRBD2 matching 9 bases. Specimen: peripheral blood, collected in the third trimester of pregnancy. The clonotype originates from a female donor in good health, enrolled as a control in a pregnancy study. CDR3 DNA sequence: TGCGCCAGCAGCCAAGTGAGCGGGAGGTTTATTGCGGAGACCCAGTACTTC. Translating gives CASSQVSGRFIAETQYF.